This TCR beta chain stems from a study of cytomegalovirus exposure and HLA in healthy donors. Findings of the study overall: In a later analysis, several top co-occurrence clusters appeared linked to parvovirus B19, influenza, CMV and Epstein-Barr virus. Owing to their indistinguishability, certain V segments, notably TRBV6-2 and TRBV6-3, were excluded. Sequencing had likely introduced a cluster of highly shared sequence variants as an artifact.

This PCR relied on a set of 60 Vbeta primers and 13 Jbeta primers. As processed by the authors: Roughly 11 million of the 80 million or so unique TCR beta chains counted in a later analysis were shared. The repertoire was sequenced with immunoSEQ multiplex PCR; TCRdb's copy has only in-frame clones and lacks some. Clone size and the V and J calls come from that table; the DNA yielded D and trimming. The sample lists 150,000 to 200,000 clones; roughly 77% were seen once. Concerning this clone itself: Its antigen is still unknown.

The V gene lost 4 bases and the J gene lost 5 bases, with 13 bases spanning the gap. The CDR3 has 13 residues. Germline CDR1 SGHRS, CDR2 YFSETQ. Specimen: PBMCs. The J gene is TRBJ2-7, the V gene TRBV5-1; unclear D gene. The clonotype comes from a young woman in good health and CMV-seropositive. The CDR3 protein is CASSPTNGDEQYF. The CDR3 nucleotides are TGCGCCAGCAGCCCTACTAATGGCGACGAGCAGTACTTC.